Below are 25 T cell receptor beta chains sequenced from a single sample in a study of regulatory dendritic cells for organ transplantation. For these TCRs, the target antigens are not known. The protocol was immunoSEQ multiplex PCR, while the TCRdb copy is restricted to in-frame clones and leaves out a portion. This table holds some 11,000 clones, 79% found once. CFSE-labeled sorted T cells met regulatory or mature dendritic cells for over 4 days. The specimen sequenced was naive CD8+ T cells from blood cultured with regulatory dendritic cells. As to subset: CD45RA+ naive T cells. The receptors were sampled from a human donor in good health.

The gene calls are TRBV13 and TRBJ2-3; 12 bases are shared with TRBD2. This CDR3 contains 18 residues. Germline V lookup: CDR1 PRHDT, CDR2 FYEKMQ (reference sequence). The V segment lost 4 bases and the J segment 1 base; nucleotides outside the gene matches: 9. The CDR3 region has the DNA TGTGCCAGCAGCTCGTGGCTAGCGGGGGGGCTGGGCACAGATACGCAGTATTTT. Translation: CASSSWLAGGLGTDTQYF. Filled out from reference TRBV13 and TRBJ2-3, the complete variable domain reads AAGVIQSPRHLIKEKRETATLKCYPIPRHDTVYWYQQGPGQDPQFLISFYEKMQSDKGSIPDRFSAQQFSDYHSELNMSSLELGDSALYFCASSSWLAGGLGTDTQYFGPGTRLTVL.

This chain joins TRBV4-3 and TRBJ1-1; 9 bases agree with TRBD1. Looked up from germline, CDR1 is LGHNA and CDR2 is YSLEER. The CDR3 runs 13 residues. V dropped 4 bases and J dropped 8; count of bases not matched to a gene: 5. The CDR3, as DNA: TGCGCCAGCAGCCTGGGACAGGGCGTCGAAGCTTTCTTT. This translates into CASSLGQGVEAFF.

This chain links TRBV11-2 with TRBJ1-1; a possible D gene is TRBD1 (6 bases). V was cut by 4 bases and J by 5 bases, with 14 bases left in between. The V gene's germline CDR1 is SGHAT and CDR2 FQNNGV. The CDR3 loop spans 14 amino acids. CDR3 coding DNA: TGTGCCAGCAGCTCGTTCCCAGGGGTTACTGAAGCTTTCTTT. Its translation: CASSSFPGVTEAFF.

The CDR3 is CASSQEFGRTADSPLHF. CDR3 in DNA: TGCGCCAGCAGCCAAGAATTCGGGAGAACCGCCGATTCACCCCTCCACTTT. The chain recombines TRBV4-3 with TRBJ1-6, with D hard to call. This CDR3 is built from 17 residues. Trimming stripped 0 bases from V and 8 bases from J, with 17 bases between. Germline-derived CDR1 and CDR2 are LGHNA and YSLEER.

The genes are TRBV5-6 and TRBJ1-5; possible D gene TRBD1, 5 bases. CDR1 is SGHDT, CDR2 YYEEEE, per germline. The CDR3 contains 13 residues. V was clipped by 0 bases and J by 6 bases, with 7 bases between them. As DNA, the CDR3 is TGTGCCAGCAGCTTGGCCGGGGGTCAGCCCCAGCATTTT. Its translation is CASSLAGGQPQHF. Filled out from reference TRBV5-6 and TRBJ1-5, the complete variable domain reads DAGVTQSPTHLIKTRGQQVTLRCSPKSGHDTVSWYQQALGQGPQFIFQYYEEEERQRGNFPDRFSGHQFPNYSSELNVNALLLGDSALYLCASSLAGGQPQHFGDGTRLSIL.

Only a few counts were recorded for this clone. The CDR3 is CASSSASGGLGELFF. The CDR3 nucleotides are TGTGCCAGCAGCTCAGCTAGCGGGGGACTCGGGGAGCTGTTTTTT. The genes are TRBV9 and TRBJ2-2; 10 bases match TRBD2. The CDR3 consists of 15 residues. The V and J ends lost 4 bases and 7 bases, in that order; junction bases with no gene match: 7. Germline CDR1 SGDLS, CDR2 YYNGEE.

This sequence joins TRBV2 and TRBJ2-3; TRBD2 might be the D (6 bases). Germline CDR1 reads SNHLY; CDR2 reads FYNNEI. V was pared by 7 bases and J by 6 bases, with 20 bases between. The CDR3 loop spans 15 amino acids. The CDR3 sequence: CASTGRGPPRDTQYF. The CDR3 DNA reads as TGTGCCAGCACCGGGCGGGGTCCTCCCCGGGATACGCAGTATTTT.

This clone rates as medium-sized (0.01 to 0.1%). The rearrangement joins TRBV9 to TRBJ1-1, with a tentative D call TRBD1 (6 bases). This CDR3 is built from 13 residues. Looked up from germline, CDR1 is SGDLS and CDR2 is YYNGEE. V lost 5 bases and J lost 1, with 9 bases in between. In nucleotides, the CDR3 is TGTGCCAGCAGTGAGACAGGGAACACTGAAGCTTTCTTT. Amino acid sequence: CASSETGNTEAFF.

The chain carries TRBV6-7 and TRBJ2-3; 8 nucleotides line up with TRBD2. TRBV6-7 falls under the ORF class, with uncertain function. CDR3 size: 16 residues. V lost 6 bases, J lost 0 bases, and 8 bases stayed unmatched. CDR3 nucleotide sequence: TGTGCCAGCAGGCGCGGGGGGCCCCCTAGCACAGATACGCAGTATTTT. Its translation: CASRRGGPPSTDTQYF.

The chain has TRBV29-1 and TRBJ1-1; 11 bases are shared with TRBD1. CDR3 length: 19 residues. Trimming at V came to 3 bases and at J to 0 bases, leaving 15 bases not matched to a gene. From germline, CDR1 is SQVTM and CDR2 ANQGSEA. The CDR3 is CSVDLQPGQGGIMNTEAFF. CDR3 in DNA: TGCAGCGTTGATTTACAACCGGGACAGGGGGGGATAATGAACACTGAAGCTTTCTTT.

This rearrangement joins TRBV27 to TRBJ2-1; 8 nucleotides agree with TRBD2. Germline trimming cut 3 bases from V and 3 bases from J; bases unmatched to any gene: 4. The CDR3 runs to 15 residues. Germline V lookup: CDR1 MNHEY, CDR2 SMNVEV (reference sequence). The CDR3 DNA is TGTGCCAGCAGTTTTTACGCGGGGGGCTACAATGAGCAGTTCTTC. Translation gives CASSFYAGGYNEQFF.

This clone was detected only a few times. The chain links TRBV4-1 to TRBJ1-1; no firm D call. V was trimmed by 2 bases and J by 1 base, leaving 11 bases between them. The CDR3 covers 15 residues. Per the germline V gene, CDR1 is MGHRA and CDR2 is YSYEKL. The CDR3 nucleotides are TGCGCCAGCAGCCAAACAGACCGAACGAACACTGAAGCTTTCTTT. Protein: CASSQTDRTNTEAFF.

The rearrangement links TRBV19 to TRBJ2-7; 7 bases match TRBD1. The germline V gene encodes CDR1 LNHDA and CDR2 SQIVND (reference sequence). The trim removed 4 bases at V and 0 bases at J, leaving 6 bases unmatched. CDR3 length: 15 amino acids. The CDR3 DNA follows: TGTGCCAGTAGTACGGGACAGTCTCCCTCCTACGAGCAGTACTTC. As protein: CASSTGQSPSYEQYF.

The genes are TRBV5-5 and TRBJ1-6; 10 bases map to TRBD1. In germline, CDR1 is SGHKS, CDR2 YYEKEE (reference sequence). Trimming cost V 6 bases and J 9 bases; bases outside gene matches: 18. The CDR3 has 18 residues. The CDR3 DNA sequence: TGTGCCAGCACCTTCCTCTCCCCCTTGGGGACAGGGGTTTCACCCCTCCACTTT. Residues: CASTFLSPLGTGVSPLHF.

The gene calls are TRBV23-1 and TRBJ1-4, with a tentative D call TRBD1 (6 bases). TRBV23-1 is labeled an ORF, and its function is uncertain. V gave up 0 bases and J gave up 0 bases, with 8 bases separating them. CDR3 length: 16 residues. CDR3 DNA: TGCGCCAGCAGTCAATCGGGGACACCAACTAATGAAAAACTGTTTTTT. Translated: CASSQSGTPTNEKLFF.

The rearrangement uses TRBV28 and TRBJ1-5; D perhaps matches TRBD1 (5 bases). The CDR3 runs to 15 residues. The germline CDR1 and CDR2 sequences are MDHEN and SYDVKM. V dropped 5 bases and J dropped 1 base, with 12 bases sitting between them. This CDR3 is CASSEQGRSNQPQHF. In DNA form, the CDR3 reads TGTGCCAGCAGTGAGCAGGGTAGGAGCAATCAGCCCCAGCATTTT.

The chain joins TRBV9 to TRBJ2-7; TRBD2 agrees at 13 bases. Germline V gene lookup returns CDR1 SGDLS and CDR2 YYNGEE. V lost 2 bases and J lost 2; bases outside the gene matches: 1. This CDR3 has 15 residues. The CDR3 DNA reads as TGTGCCAGCAGCGTGGGACTAGCGGGGACCTACGAGCAGTACTTC. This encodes CASSVGLAGTYEQYF.

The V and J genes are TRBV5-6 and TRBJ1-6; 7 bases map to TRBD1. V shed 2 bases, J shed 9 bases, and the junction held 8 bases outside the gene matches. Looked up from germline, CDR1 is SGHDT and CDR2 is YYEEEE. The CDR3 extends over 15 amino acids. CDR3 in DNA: TGTGCCAGCAGCTTAACCGGGACAGCTAGTTCACCCCTCCACTTT. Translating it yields CASSLTGTASSPLHF.

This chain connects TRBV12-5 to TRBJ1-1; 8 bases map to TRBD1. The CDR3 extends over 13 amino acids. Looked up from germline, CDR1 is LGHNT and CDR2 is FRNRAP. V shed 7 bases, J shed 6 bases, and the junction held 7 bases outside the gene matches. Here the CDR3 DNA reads TGTGCTAGTGTCCCGGACAGGGCCCCTGAAGCTTTCTTT. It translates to CASVPDRAPEAFF.

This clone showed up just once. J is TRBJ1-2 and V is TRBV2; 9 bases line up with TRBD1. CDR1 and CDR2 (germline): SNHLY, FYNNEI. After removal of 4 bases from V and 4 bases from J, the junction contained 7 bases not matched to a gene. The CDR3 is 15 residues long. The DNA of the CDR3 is TGTGCCAGCAGTGCAAGGGACAGGGTTGTCTATGGCTACACCTTC. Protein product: CASSARDRVVYGYTF.

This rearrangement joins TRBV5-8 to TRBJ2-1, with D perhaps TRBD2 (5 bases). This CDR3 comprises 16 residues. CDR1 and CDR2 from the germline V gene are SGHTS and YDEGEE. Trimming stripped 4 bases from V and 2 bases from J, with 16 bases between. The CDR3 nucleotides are TGTGCCAGCAGCCCGCGGCGGCTAGCCGCCTACAATGAGCAGTTCTTC. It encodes CASSPRRLAAYNEQFF.

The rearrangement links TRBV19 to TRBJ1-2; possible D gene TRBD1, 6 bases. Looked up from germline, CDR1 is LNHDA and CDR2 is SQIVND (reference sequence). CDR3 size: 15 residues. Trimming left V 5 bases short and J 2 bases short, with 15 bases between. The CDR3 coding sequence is TGTGCCAGTAGTGTGAAGACAGGCCTCAACTATGGCTACACCTTC. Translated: CASSVKTGLNYGYTF.

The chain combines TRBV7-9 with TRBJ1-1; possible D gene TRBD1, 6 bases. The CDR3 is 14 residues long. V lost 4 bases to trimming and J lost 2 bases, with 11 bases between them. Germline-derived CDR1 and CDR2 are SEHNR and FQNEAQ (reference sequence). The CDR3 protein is CASSWGGRNTEAFF. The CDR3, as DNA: TGTGCCAGCAGCTGGGGGGGGCGCAACACTGAAGCTTTCTTT.

CDR3 sequence (DNA): TGTGCCAGCAGCGGAGCCCCGGGACAGGGAGCGTCAAACACCATATATTTT. It translates to CASSGAPGQGASNTIYF. This chain connects TRBV9 to TRBJ1-3; 9 bases are a match to TRBD1. This CDR3 has 17 residues. Germline trimming cut 3 bases from V and 6 bases from J; bases unmatched to any gene: 13. Germline lookup yields CDR1 SGDLS and CDR2 YYNGEE. The full variable domain, in which reference TRBV9 and TRBJ1-3 provide the parts outside the CDR3, is DSGVTQTPKHLITATGQRVTLRCSPRSGDLSVYWYQQSLDQGLQFLIQYYNGEERAKGNILERFSAQQFPDLHSELNLSSLELGDSALYFCASSGAPGQGASNTIYFGEGSWLTVV.

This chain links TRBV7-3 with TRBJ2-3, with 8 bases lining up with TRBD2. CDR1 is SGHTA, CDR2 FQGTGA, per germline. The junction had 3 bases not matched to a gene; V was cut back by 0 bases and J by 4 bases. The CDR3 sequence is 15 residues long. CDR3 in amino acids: CASSLTGGASDTQYF. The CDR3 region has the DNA TGTGCCAGCAGCTTAACCGGGGGGGCCTCAGATACGCAGTATTTT.